What follows are 14 T cell receptor beta chains derived from one specimen sequenced in a study of shared clonotypes between healthy human individuals. Naive CD8 cells were CD45RO-negative, positively selected for CCR7, excluding terminally differentiated effector memory CD45RA+ cells. Generated by immunoSEQ multiplex PCR, the TCRdb table keeps only in-frame clones and is missing some. The data show under 1 million clones, 90% to 95% seen once. The sample consisted of naive CD8+ T cells sorted from blood. The receptor set was obtained from a man aged 30 to 39 in good health.

V and J are TRBV28 and TRBJ1-3; D is perhaps TRBD1 (5 bases). V gave up 5 bases and J gave up 5 bases, with 13 bases separating them. Germline V gene lookup returns CDR1 MDHEN and CDR2 SYDVKM. CDR3 size: 14 residues. The CDR3 DNA reads as TGTGCCAGCAGTCGTTCTCACAGGAGAAACACCATATATTTT. Amino acid sequence: CASSRSHRRNTIYF. Complete variable domain (other parts from reference TRBV28 and TRBJ1-3): DVKVTQSSRYLVKRTGEKVFLECVQDMDHENMFWYRQDPGLGLRLIYFSYDVKMKEKGDIPEGYSVSREKKERFSLILESASTNQTSMYLCASSRSHRRNTIYFGEGSWLTVV.

A remark on this clone: A single base separates this from a much larger clone, so it may be a read error. The same CDR3 arises from other DNA sequences in this sample as well. V gene TRBV2 combines with J gene TRBJ2-7, with D uncertain. The germline V gene encodes CDR1 SNHLY and CDR2 FYNNEI. The V and J ends lost 6 bases and 3 bases respectively, with 6 bases between them. This CDR3 is 11 amino acids long. CDR3: CASRDGYEQYF. The CDR3 DNA reads TGTGCCAGCAGGGACGGCTACGAGCAGTACTTC.

The J gene is TRBJ2-3, the V gene TRBV27, with 9 bases that match TRBD1. Unmatched junction bases numbered 18, after V lost 8 bases and J lost 6 bases. CDR1 and CDR2 (germline): MNHEY, SMNVEV (reference sequence). The CDR3 is 17 residues long. CDR3 sequence (DNA): TGTGCCAGCTCCCTCACCCCAGGGACAGGGTTGGTGGATACGCAGTATTTT. Translating gives CASSLTPGTGLVDTQYF.

This chain connects TRBV11-2 to TRBJ2-2, with D maybe TRBD2 (5 bases). Trimming cost V 4 bases and J 4 bases, with 13 bases left between them. The length of the CDR3 is 15 residues. In germline, CDR1 is SGHAT, CDR2 FQNNGV. CDR3 nucleotides: TGTGCCAGCAGCTCGTTGGACGGGATCACCGGGGAGCTGTTTTTT. Translated, it gives CASSSLDGITGELFF.

This CDR3 reads CASSLTGGARFYEQYF. The CDR3 nucleotides are TGTGCCAGCAGCTTGACAGGGGGCGCGCGTTTCTACGAGCAGTACTTC. The V gene is TRBV7-9, the J gene TRBJ2-7; TRBD1 matches at 10 bases. J gave up 3 bases and V 3 bases, and 8 bases lay outside the gene matches. The CDR3 has 16 amino acids. CDR1 is SEHNR and CDR2 is FQNEAQ in the germline V gene (reference sequence).

The V call is TRBV11-2, the J call TRBJ2-7; TRBD2 is a possible D gene (6 bases). V shed 6 bases and J shed 5 bases, with 20 bases lying between them. Germline V gene data show CDR1 as SGHAT and CDR2 as FQNNGV. This CDR3 contains 15 residues. The CDR3 DNA is TGTGCCAGCAGGCCTTCCCTCCGGAGGGACCACGAGCAGTACTTC. Its protein product is CASRPSLRRDHEQYF.

This clone was picked up one time. This chain connects TRBV7-9 to TRBJ2-1; the match to TRBD2 covers 9 bases. The CDR3 runs 15 residues. After removal of 4 bases from V and 4 bases from J, the junction contained 5 bases not matched to a gene. The germline CDR1 and CDR2 sequences are SEHNR and FQNEAQ (reference sequence). The CDR3 nucleotides read TGTGCCAGCAGCTCCAGACTAGCGGATTACAATGAGCAGTTCTTC. The encoded protein is CASSSRLADYNEQFF.

The V gene is TRBV6-4, the J gene TRBJ2-7, with 7 bases matching TRBD2. Germline trimming cut 9 bases from V and 3 bases from J; bases unmatched to any gene: 11. The CDR3 length is 14 residues. The V gene's germline CDR1 is MRHNA and CDR2 SNTAGT. CDR3 DNA sequence: TGTGCCAGGGATTCTAGCGGAGGGGTCTACGAGCAGTACTTC. This codes for CARDSSGGVYEQYF.

This sequence joins TRBV7-9 and TRBJ2-1; D unclear. V gave up 2 bases and J gave up 10 bases, with 9 bases separating them. CDR1 and CDR2 from the germline V gene are SEHNR and FQNEAQ (reference sequence). This CDR3 has 12 residues. The CDR3 coding sequence is TGTGCCAGCAGCTTATTCACACCAGAGCAGTTCTTC. Its translation is CASSLFTPEQFF.

This clone was detected a few times. The V and J genes are TRBV9 and TRBJ2-2, with no clear D. V was cut by 1 base and J by 2 bases, with 15 bases left in between. Germline V gene sequence: CDR1 SGDLS, CDR2 YYNGEE. The CDR3 has 17 amino acids. Here the CDR3 reads CASSVPQRQPNTGELFF. CDR3 bases: TGTGCCAGCAGCGTACCCCAGCGACAACCTAACACCGGGGAGCTGTTTTTT.

The CDR3 DNA reads as TGCAGCGTCCTAACGAACACTGAAGCTTTCTTT. This sequence encodes CSVLTNTEAFF. The chain couples TRBV29-1 to TRBJ1-1; D is unresolved. Trimming cost V 6 bases and J 1 base, with 6 bases left between them. The length of the CDR3 is 11 residues. Germline CDR1 and CDR2: SQVTM and ANQGSEA.

The chain links TRBV9 to TRBJ2-1, with D perhaps TRBD2 (6 bases). Germline-derived CDR1 and CDR2 are SGDLS and YYNGEE. Trimming removed 2 bases at V and 6 bases at J, with 15 bases between. The CDR3 sequence is 15 residues long. The CDR3 sequence: CASSVYSGLGNEQFF. DNA for the CDR3: TGTGCCAGCAGCGTTTACAGCGGGCTAGGCAATGAGCAGTTCTTC.

The chain recombines TRBV12-5 with TRBJ2-3; perhaps TRBD2 as D (5 bases). The CDR3 runs to 17 residues. Germline CDR1 and CDR2: LGHNT and FRNRAP. The germline V and J ends were trimmed by 6 bases and 1 base, with 20 bases remaining between them. DNA for the CDR3: TGTGCTAGTGGACTAGAAGACCAAGCTGGGGGCACAGATACGCAGTATTTT. It encodes CASGLEDQAGGTDTQYF.

Only a few counts were recorded for this clone. The chain uses TRBV7-6 and TRBJ1-5; 7 bases are a match to TRBD1. This CDR3 spans 14 amino acids. The germline gives CDR1 SGHVS, CDR2 FNYEAQ. The V gene end was trimmed by 0 bases and the J gene end by 6 bases; junction bases not matched to a gene: 2. The CDR3: CASSLAGGTQPQHF. The CDR3 nucleotides read TGTGCCAGCAGCTTAGCAGGGGGCACTCAGCCCCAGCATTTT.